The clone carrying this T cell receptor (beta chain) was seen a single time. Its antigen remains unknown. The record originates from a study of cytomegalovirus exposure and HLA in healthy donors. Trimming shortened V by 7 bases and J by 6 bases, and 12 bases separated the two germline ends. This CDR3 region has 12 residues. CDR1 is LNHDA and CDR2 is SQIVND in the germline V gene (reference sequence). Study-level points and caveats: Reports indicated that the classifier achieved high specificity and sensitivity in diagnosing cytomegalovirus status. As was reported, the HLA-A and HLA-B alleles of most subjects were accurately predicted from TCR beta sequences.

Use of 60 Vbeta and 13 Jbeta primers characterized the PCR. Data came from immunoSEQ multiplex PCR; TCRdb stores just in-frame clones and leaves some out. The table shows about 150,000 clones, with under 85% occurring only once. This sequence was found in a woman aged 25 to 39 in good health and CMV-seronegative. The rearrangement joins TRBV19 to TRBJ1-2; D is perhaps TRBD1 (6 bases). The source material was PBMCs. The CDR3 reads CASNDRWDGYTF. The CDR3 region has the DNA TGTGCCAGTAACGACAGGTGGGATGGCTACACCTTC.